A single sample is the source of the 6 T cell receptor beta chains below, sequenced in a study of T cells in Graves' hyperthyroidism and ophthalmopathy. RNA transcripts gave rise to amplified TCR beta CDR3 regions. The TCR CDR3 was amplified in a first-round RT-PCR using the HTBI primer set. TCRdb independently ran MiXCR on the multiplex PCR reads; one entry per CDR3 protein. Found here are 600,000 to 650,000 distinct CDR3 sequences, roughly 17% of them singletons; the top ten hold over 3.5%. The sample was blood. The receptors shown here come from a woman in her 30s with Graves' hyperthyroidism.

V gene TRBV18 combines with J gene TRBJ2-4; weak D call: TRBD2 (7 bases). Germline CDR1 KGHSH, CDR2 LQKENI. This CDR3 region has 19 residues. V shed 3 bases and J shed 0 bases, with 21 bases lying between them. The CDR3 loop is CASSPQRGASGVAKNIQYF. In DNA form, the CDR3 reads TGTGCCAGCTCACCTCAAAGGGGGGCTAGCGGAGTAGCCAAAAACATTCAGTACTTC. Looking up the rest from reference TRBV18 and TRBJ2-4 gives the full variable domain: NAGVMQNPRHLVRRRGQEARLRCSPMKGHSHVYWYRQLPEEGLKFMVYLQKENIIDESGMPKERFSAEFPKEGPSILRIQQVVRGDSAAYFCASSPQRGASGVAKNIQYFGAGTRLSVL.

Details on this clonotype: A much larger clone lies one base from this, so it may be a read error. The chain recombines TRBV3-1 with TRBJ1-1, with 7 bases matching TRBD1. Germline assignment: CDR1 LGHDT and CDR2 YNNKEL (reference sequence). The CDR3 consists of 14 residues. With V trimmed by 5 bases and J by 4 bases, 7 bases remained unmatched. The DNA for the CDR3 is TGTGCCAGCAGCAGGATAGGGGGCCGCACTGAAGCTTTCTTT. Translated, it gives CASSRIGGRTEAFF.

This clonotype was detected ten times or more. The chain employs TRBV27 and TRBJ2-2; 7 bases are shared with TRBD1. Trimming removed 3 bases from V and 5 bases from J; junction bases left unmatched: 3. This CDR3 has 14 residues. Germline loops: CDR1 MNHEY, CDR2 SMNVEV (reference sequence). Here the CDR3 DNA reads TGTGCCAGCAGTTTCACAGGGGAAACCGGGGAGCTGTTTTTT. Amino acids: CASSFTGETGELFF.

This clonotype was recorded once. This chain links TRBV6-1 with TRBJ2-3; 7 bases match TRBD2. Germline V gives CDR1 MNHNS, CDR2 SASEGT. The CDR3 spans 14 residues. V shed 10 bases, J shed 2 bases, and the junction held 9 bases outside the gene matches. The CDR3 region is CATKSGLDTDTQYF. CDR3 nucleotide sequence: TGTGCCACGAAGAGTGGACTAGACACAGATACGCAGTATTTT.

The chain employs TRBV5-1 and TRBJ2-2; TRBD1 aligns across 8 bases. The length of the CDR3 is 17 residues. Germline V gene data show CDR1 as SGHRS and CDR2 as YFSETQ. V shed 4 bases, J shed 4 bases, and the junction held 12 bases outside the gene matches. The CDR3 is CASSLGTGGLGTGELFF. The DNA of the CDR3 is TGCGCCAGCAGCCTGGGAACAGGGGGTCTTGGCACCGGGGAGCTGTTTTTT.

The sample holds many counts of this clonotype. The V call is TRBV3-1, the J call TRBJ2-3; D unresolved. Trimming removed 1 base at V and 4 bases at J, with 6 bases between. This CDR3 spans 13 amino acids. CDR1 and CDR2 from the germline V gene are LGHDT and YNNKEL (reference sequence). CDR3 in DNA: TGTGCCAGCAGCCAAGGGGTGGCAGATACGCAGTATTTT. Protein product: CASSQGVADTQYF.